The clone carrying this T cell receptor beta chain has a count of ten or more. Antigen specificity is unknown. TCRdb called the RACE reads again in MiXCR, with one record for every CDR3 protein. The sample has fewer than 95,000 distinct CDR3 sequences, 9.5% to 12% seen once. V gave up 1 base and J gave up 7 bases, with 7 bases separating them. The CDR3 length is 13 residues. The germline V gene encodes CDR1 MGHRA and CDR2 YSYEKL. This specimen belongs to a study of human T cells and chemical hapten exposure. In the study overall: Donors were sensitized with 2% DPC on the upper inner arm. Findings and limits, study-wide: There was a positive correlation between PT1 expanded TCR counts and patch test score.

Time point noted: patch test 2, 6 weeks after DPC sensitization. Noted treatment: therapeutic diphenylcyclopropenone sensitization with weekly scalp DPC. The chain has TRBV4-1 and TRBJ1-4; TRBD1 is a possible D gene (5 bases). The sequenced sample was whole blood, obtained in connection with sensitization to the hapten diphenylcyclopropenone (DPC). The sequence was collected from a man aged 35 to 55 with alopecia areata. Some clones in this sample may be carry-over from other donors' samples. Written as DNA, the CDR3 is TGCGCCAGCAGCCAAGGACAGAGTGAAAAACTGTTTTTT. It yields the protein CASSQGQSEKLFF.